This entry lists 19 T cell receptor beta chains sequenced from one sample in a study of blood T cell repertoires in COVID-19. The protocol was immunoSEQ multiplex PCR, while the TCRdb copy is restricted to in-frame clones and leaves out a portion. Of around 120,000 clones listed, under 95% are singletons. Sequenced: peripheral blood. The receptor source for this set is a man between 45 and 60 years old with active COVID-19.

This clone was found a few times. V gene TRBV7-9 combines with J gene TRBJ2-1; TRBD1 matches 7 bases. CDR3 size: 15 residues. The V segment lost 1 base and the J segment 2 bases; nucleotides outside the gene matches: 2. CDR1 is SEHNR and CDR2 is FQNEAQ in the germline V gene (reference sequence). The CDR3, as DNA: TGTGCCAGCAGCTTAGACAGGGGCGCCTACAATGAGCAGTTCTTC. Its translation is CASSLDRGAYNEQFF.

The chain recombines TRBV4-1 with TRBJ2-5; 9 positions match TRBD2. V dropped 5 bases and J dropped 3; count of bases not matched to a gene: 7. Germline V lookup: CDR1 MGHRA, CDR2 YSYEKL. The CDR3 has 15 residues. The CDR3 nucleotides read TGCGCCAGCAGCTACGGTAGCGGGGGAAAAGAGACCCAGTACTTC. Encoded protein: CASSYGSGGKETQYF.

This rearrangement joins TRBV19 to TRBJ1-1, with 7 bases fitting TRBD1. V was clipped by 5 bases and J by 1 base; unmatched bases: 4. Germline V gene lookup returns CDR1 LNHDA and CDR2 SQIVND (reference sequence). There are 14 residues in the CDR3. The CDR3 DNA follows: TGTGCCAGTAGTGCCTGGACAGGGAACACTGAAGCTTTCTTT. The encoded protein is CASSAWTGNTEAFF.

The chain carries TRBV6-6 and TRBJ2-7; 8 nucleotides align to TRBD2. CDR1 is MNHNY, CDR2 SVGAGI, per germline (reference sequence). With V trimmed by 5 bases and J by 0 bases, 9 bases remained unmatched. The CDR3 is 16 amino acids. The CDR3 coding sequence is TGTGCCAGCAGTAGCGGTCAACTAGCGGCCTCCTACGAGCAGTACGTC. Translated, it gives CASSSGQLAASYEQYV.

The rearrangement uses TRBV27 and TRBJ1-2, with 9 bases lining up with TRBD1. CDR1 is MNHEY, CDR2 SMNVEV, per germline (reference sequence). Trimming at V came to 5 bases and at J to 7 bases, leaving 8 bases not matched to a gene. The CDR3 length is 14 residues. CDR3 nucleotides: TGTGCCAGCAGTCCGAGGACAGGGGCAGGTGGCTACACCTTC. Protein: CASSPRTGAGGYTF.

In its sample, this clone was seen once. The V and J genes are TRBV29-1 and TRBJ1-5, with 9 bases aligning to TRBD1. Germline trimming cut 6 bases from V and 6 bases from J; bases unmatched to any gene: 6. This CDR3 comprises 13 residues. From germline, CDR1 is SQVTM and CDR2 ANQGSEA. CDR3 amino acids: CSVGTGTGQPQHF. DNA for the CDR3: TGCAGCGTAGGGACAGGGACCGGTCAGCCCCAGCATTTT.

The rearrangement joins TRBV21-1 to TRBJ2-7; TRBD1 is the table's D call, not checked against the DNA. TRBV21-1 is flagged as a pseudogene. This CDR3 has 19 amino acids. CDR3 amino acids: CASSKVEDSYYPLSYEQYV. DNA of the CDR3: TGTGCCAGCAGCAAAGTTGAGGACAGTTACTATCCCCTCTCCTACGAGCAGTACGTC.

This chain links TRBV3-1 (or the pseudogene TRBV3-2) with TRBJ1-2; 9 nucleotides agree with TRBD1. The CDR3 length is 14 residues. The germline gives CDR1 LGHDT, CDR2 YNNKEL (reference sequence). Germline trimming cut 5 bases from V and 8 bases from J; bases unmatched to any gene: 9. CDR3 amino acids: CASSSTGGTLGYTF. The CDR3 DNA sequence: TGTGCCAGCAGCTCGACAGGGGGAACTTTGGGCTACACCTTC.

The rearrangement links TRBV3-1 (or the pseudogene TRBV3-2) to TRBJ2-1; perhaps TRBD1 as D (5 bases). V lost 1 base to trimming and J lost 2 bases, with 12 bases between them. The CDR3 consists of 16 residues. Germline assignment: CDR1 LGHDT and CDR2 YNNKEL (reference sequence). Here the CDR3 reads CASSQVSGRAYNEQFF. The DNA for the CDR3 is TGTGCCAGCAGCCAAGTCTCAGGGCGCGCCTACAATGAGCAGTTCTTC.

CDR3 region: CASSLAATGELFF. The CDR3 nucleotides read TGTGCCAGCAGTTTAGCGGCCACCGGGGAGCTGTTTTTT. The chain combines TRBV12-3 or TRBV12-4 with TRBJ2-2; no firm D call. V lost 0 bases to trimming and J lost 4 bases, with 3 bases between them. The CDR3 extends over 13 amino acids.

CDR3 amino acids: CASRGIASSNEKLFF. CDR3 sequence (DNA): TGTGCCAGCCGGGGAATCGCCAGTTCAAATGAAAAACTGTTTTTT. V is TRBV28 and J is TRBJ1-4; no definite D call. This CDR3 comprises 15 residues. The V end was cut by 8 bases, the J end by 5 bases, with 18 bases between. Germline V CDR1 and CDR2: MDHEN, SYDVKM.

CDR3 protein: CASRVAFTEAFF. The CDR3 DNA follows: TGTGCCAGCAGGGTGGCCTTCACTGAAGCTTTCTTT. The chain couples TRBV7-9 to TRBJ1-1, with D unresolved. V lost 6 bases and J 4 bases, leaving 9 bases between the germline ends. CDR1 is SEHNR and CDR2 is FQNEAQ in the germline V gene (reference sequence). This CDR3 has 12 amino acids.

The CDR3 spells CASSNRGRSSYNEQFF. The CDR3 DNA is TGTGCCAGCAGCAACAGGGGGCGTAGCTCCTACAATGAGCAGTTCTTC. This chain uses TRBV5-5 with TRBJ2-1; 9 bases line up with TRBD1. Trimming at V came to 4 bases and at J to 0 bases, leaving 5 bases not matched to a gene. This CDR3 contains 16 residues. Germline V gene data show CDR1 as SGHKS and CDR2 as YYEKEE (reference sequence).

This chain joins TRBV2 and TRBJ1-1; D is possibly TRBD1 (6 bases). The CDR3 has 14 amino acids. Looked up from germline, CDR1 is SNHLY and CDR2 is FYNNEI. The germline V and J ends were trimmed by 8 bases and 0 bases, with 13 bases remaining between them. The CDR3 region is CASGRDTLNTEAFF. Written as DNA, the CDR3 is TGTGCCAGCGGGAGGGACACCTTGAACACTGAAGCTTTCTTT. Using reference TRBV2 and TRBJ1-1 for the parts outside the CDR3, the full variable domain is EPEVTQTPSHQVTQMGQEVILRCVPISNHLYFYWYRQILGQKVEFLVSFYNNEISEKSEIFDDQFSVERPDGSNFTLKIRSTKLEDSAMYFCASGRDTLNTEAFFGQGTRLTVV.

This sequence joins TRBV19 and TRBJ1-3; D unclear. The CDR3 consists of 15 residues. Germline V gives CDR1 LNHDA, CDR2 SQIVND (reference sequence). Trimming removed 7 bases from V and 2 bases from J, with 15 bases in between. The DNA for the CDR3 is TGTGCCAGTATGAGGGCAGGTGGCCCTGGAAACACCATATATTTT. Translating it yields CASMRAGGPGNTIYF.

This rearrangement joins TRBV7-9 to TRBJ2-5; D is perhaps TRBD2 (7 bases). The germline V and J ends were trimmed by 1 base and 2 bases, with 14 bases remaining between them. The CDR3 is 16 residues long. Germline V gives CDR1 SEHNR, CDR2 FQNEAQ (reference sequence). Here the CDR3 reads CASSLVPAGAQETQYF. The CDR3 nucleotides read TGTGCCAGCAGCTTAGTTCCTGCGGGGGCTCAAGAGACCCAGTACTTC.

The chain carries TRBV7-2 and TRBJ2-4, with 8 bases identical to TRBD2. V lost 2 bases to trimming and J lost 0 bases; unmatched junction nucleotides: 6. The CDR3 runs to 17 residues. Germline V gene lookup returns CDR1 SGHTA and CDR2 FQGNSA. CDR3 protein: CASSLTGGTLAKNIQYF. CDR3 bases: TGTGCCAGCAGCTTAACGGGAGGGACTCTAGCCAAAAACATTCAGTACTTC.

The chain is built from TRBV2 and TRBJ2-7; 14 bases align to TRBD2. V gave up 6 bases and J gave up 6 bases; unmatched junction bases: 7. Per germline, CDR1 SNHLY and CDR2 FYNNEI. The CDR3 loop spans 15 amino acids. The CDR3 coding sequence is TGTGCCAGCAGCCCCGGACTAGCGGGAGGAGGCGAGCAGTACGTC. Protein: CASSPGLAGGGEQYV.

The rearrangement links TRBV27 to TRBJ1-2; maybe TRBD1 (5 bases). The CDR3 consists of 13 residues. Germline V lookup: CDR1 MNHEY, CDR2 SMNVEV (reference sequence). The ends were cut back, 9 bases at V and 4 bases at J, with 15 bases in the middle. CDR3 in amino acids: CARQDQEGYGYTF. The CDR3 region has the DNA TGTGCCAGACAGGATCAGGAGGGCTATGGCTACACCTTC.